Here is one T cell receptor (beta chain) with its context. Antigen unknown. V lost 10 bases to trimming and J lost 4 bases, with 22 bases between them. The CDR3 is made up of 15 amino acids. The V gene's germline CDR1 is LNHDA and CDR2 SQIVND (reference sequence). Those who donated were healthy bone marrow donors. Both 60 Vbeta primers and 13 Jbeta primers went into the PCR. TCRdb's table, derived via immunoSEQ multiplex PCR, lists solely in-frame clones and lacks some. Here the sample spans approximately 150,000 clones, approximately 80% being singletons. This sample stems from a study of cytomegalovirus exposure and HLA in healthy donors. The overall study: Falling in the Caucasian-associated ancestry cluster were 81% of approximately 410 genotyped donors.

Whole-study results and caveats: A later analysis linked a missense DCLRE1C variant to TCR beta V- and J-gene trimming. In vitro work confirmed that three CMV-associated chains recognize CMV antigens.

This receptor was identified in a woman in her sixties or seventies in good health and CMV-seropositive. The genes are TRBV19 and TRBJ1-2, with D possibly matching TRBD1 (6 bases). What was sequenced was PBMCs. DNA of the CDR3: TGTGCCACACAGTCAGCCCGGGACACCGTCTATGGCTACACCTTC. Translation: CATQSARDTVYGYTF.